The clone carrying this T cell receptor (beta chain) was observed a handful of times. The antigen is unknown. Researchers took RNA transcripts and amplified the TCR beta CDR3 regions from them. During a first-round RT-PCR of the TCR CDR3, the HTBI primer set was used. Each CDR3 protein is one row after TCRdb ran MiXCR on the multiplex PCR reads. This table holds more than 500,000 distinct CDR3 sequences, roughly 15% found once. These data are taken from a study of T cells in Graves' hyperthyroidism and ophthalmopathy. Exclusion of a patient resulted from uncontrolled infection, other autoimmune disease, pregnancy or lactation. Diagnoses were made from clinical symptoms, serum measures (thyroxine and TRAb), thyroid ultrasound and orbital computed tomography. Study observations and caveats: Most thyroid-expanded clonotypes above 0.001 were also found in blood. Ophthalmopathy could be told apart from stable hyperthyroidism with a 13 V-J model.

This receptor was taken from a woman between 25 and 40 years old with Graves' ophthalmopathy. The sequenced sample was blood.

The CDR3 nucleotides are TGTGCCAGCAGCTTGGGGCGGAACGAGTACGAGCAGTACTTC. It encodes CASSLGRNEYEQYF. This chain joins TRBV5-8 and TRBJ2-7; unclear D gene. Trimming shortened V by 0 bases and J by 4 bases, and 11 bases separated the two germline ends. CDR3 size: 14 residues. Germline CDR1 is SGHTS and CDR2 is YDEGEE.